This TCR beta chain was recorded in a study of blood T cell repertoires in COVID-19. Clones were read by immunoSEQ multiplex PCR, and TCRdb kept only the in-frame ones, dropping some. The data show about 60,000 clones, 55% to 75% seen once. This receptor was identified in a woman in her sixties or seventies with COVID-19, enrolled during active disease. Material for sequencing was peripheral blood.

The CDR3 bases are TGTGCCACCTTACGGGGACTATGTGGCTACACCTTC. Encoded protein: CATLRGLCGYTF. The chain joins TRBV24-1 to TRBJ1-2, with D perhaps TRBD1 (5 bases). Trimming removed 9 bases at V and 7 bases at J, with 14 bases between. This CDR3 region has 12 residues. Germline V lookup: CDR1 KGHDR, CDR2 SFDVKD.